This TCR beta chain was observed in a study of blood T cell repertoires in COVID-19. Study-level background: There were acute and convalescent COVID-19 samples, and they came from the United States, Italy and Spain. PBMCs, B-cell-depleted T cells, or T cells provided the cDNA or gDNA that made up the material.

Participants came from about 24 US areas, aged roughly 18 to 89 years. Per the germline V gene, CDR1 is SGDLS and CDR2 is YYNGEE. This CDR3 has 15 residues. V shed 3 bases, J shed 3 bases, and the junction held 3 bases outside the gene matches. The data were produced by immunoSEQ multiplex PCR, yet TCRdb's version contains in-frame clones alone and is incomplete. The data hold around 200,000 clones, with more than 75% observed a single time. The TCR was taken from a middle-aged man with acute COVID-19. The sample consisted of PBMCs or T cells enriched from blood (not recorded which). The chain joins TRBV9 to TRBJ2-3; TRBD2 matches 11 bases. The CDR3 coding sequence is TGTGCCAGCAGCGGGAGACTAGCGGGAACAGATACGCAGTATTTT. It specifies CASSGRLAGTDTQYF.